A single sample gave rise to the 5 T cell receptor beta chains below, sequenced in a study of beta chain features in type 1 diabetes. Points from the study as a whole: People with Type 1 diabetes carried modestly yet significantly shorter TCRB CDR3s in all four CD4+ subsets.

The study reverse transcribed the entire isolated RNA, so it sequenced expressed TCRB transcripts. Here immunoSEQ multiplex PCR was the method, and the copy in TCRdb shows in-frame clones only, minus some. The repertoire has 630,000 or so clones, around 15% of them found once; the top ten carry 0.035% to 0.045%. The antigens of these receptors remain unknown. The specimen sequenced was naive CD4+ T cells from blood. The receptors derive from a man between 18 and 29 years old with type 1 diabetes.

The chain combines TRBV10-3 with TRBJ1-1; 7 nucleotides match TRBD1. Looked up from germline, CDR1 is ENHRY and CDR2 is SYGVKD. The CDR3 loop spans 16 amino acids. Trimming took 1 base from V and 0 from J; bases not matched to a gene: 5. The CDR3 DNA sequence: TGTGCCATCAGTGAGTTAGGGGACAGAATGAACACTGAAGCTTTCTTT. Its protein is CAISELGDRMNTEAFF.

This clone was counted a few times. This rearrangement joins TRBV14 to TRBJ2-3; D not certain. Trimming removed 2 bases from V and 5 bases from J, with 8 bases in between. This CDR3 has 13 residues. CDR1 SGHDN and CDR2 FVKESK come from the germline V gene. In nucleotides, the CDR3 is TGTGCCAGCAGCCAAAGGGTGGGAGATACGCAGTATTTT. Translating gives CASSQRVGDTQYF.

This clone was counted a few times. The CDR3 coding sequence is TGTGCCAGCACTACATTCCGTTCAGGGAGAGAAAAACTGTTTTTT. Amino acids: CASTTFRSGREKLFF. V gene TRBV28 combines with J gene TRBJ1-4; maybe TRBD1 (5 bases). Germline loops: CDR1 MDHEN, CDR2 SYDVKM. The V gene lost 7 bases and the J gene lost 8 bases, with 20 bases spanning the gap. The CDR3 runs to 15 residues.

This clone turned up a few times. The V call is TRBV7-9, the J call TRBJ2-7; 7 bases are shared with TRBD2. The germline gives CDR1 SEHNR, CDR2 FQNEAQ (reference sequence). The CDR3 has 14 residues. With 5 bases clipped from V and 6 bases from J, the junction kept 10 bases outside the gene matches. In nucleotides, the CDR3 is TGTGCCAGCAGCATGGGCCTAGCGGCCTCCGAGCAGTACTTC. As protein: CASSMGLAASEQYF.

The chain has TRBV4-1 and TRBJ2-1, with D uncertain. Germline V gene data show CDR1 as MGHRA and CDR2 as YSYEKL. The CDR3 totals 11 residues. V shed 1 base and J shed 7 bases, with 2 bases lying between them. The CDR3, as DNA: TGCGCCAGCAGCCAAGTGAATGAGCAGTTCTTC. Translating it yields CASSQVNEQFF.